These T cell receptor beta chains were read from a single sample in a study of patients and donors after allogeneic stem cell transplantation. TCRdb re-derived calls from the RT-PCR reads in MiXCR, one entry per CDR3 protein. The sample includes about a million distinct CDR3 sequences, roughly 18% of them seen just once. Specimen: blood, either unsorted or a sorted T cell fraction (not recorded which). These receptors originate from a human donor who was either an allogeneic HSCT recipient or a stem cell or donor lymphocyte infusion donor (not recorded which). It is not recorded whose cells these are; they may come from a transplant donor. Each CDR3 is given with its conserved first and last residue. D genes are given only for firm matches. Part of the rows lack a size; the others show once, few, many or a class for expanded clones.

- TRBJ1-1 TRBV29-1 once CSVLGQVVDTEAFF TGCAGCGTCCTAGGGCAGGTCGTTGACACTGAAGCTTTCTTT
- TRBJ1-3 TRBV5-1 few CASSLLQGPGNTIYF TGCGCCAGCAGCTTGTTGCAGGGGCCTGGAAACACCATATATTTT
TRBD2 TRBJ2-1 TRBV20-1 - CSARDLGGGLNEQFF TGCAGTGCTAGAGATCTTGGGGGGGGTTTGAATGAGCAGTTCTTC
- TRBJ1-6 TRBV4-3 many CASSQAPKGDNSPLHF TGCGCCAGCAGCCAAGCCCCAAAGGGCGATAATTCACCCCTCCACTTT
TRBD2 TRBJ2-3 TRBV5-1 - CASSFGLAGGADTQYF TGCGCCAGCAGCTTTGGGCTAGCGGGTGGAGCAGATACGCAGTATTTT
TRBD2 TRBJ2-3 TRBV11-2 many CASSLDLAGGTRSDTQYF TGTGCCAGCAGCTTAGACCTAGCGGGGGGGACGAGGTCAGATACGCAGTATTTT
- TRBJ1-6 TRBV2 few CASSDDNSPLHF TGTGCCAGCAGTGATGATAATTCACCCCTCCACTTT
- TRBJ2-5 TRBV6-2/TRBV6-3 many CASSSAGEETQYF TGTGCCAGCAGTTCCGCAGGGGAAGAGACCCAGTACTTC
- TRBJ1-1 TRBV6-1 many CASRNDRRMNTEAFF TGTGCCAGCAGGAACGACAGGCGAATGAACACTGAAGCTTTCTTT
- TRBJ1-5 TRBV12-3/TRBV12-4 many CASSLGDRILSNQPQHF TGTGCCAGCAGTTTAGGAGACCGCATCCTTAGCAATCAGCCCCAGCATTTT
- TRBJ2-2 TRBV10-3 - CAISEGQKNTGELFF TGTGCCATCAGTGAGGGGCAAAAGAACACCGGGGAGCTGTTTTTT
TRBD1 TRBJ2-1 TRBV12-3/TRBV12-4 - CASSLGGQGNEQFF TGTGCCAGCAGTTTAGGGGGACAGGGCAATGAGCAGTTCTTC
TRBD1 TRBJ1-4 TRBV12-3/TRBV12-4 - CASSTGGRTNEKLFF TGTGCCAGCAGCACAGGGGGCAGGACTAATGAAAAACTGTTTTTT
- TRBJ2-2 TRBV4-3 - CASSPRAVPGELFF TGCGCCAGCAGCCCGAGGGCAGTACCCGGGGAGCTGTTTTTT
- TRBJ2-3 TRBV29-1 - CSVVRISSTDTQYF TGCAGCGTTGTGCGGATATCTAGCACAGATACGCAGTATTTT
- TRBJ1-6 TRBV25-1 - CASSFRGSNSPLHF TGTGCCAGCAGTTTTCGGGGGAGTAATTCACCCCTCCACTTT
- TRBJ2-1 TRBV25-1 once CASSALRDFESPEQFF TGTGCCAGCAGTGCCCTCCGGGACTTCGAAAGCCCCGAGCAGTTCTTC
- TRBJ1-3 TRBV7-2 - CASSALSAGPGNTIYF TGTGCCAGCAGCGCCCTCTCGGCAGGGCCCGGAAACACCATATATTTT
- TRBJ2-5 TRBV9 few CASSVEQETQYF TGTGCCAGCAGCGTAGAGCAGGAGACCCAGTACTTC
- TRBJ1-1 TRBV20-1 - CSARGGARGDTEAFF TGCAGTGCTAGAGGTGGAGCCAGGGGAGATACTGAAGCTTTCTTT
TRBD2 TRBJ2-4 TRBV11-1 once CASSPAVRGGTIAKNIQYF TGTGCCAGCAGCCCCGCAGTGCGGGGGGGAACCATAGCCAAAAACATTCAGTACTTC
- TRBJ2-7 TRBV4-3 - CASSQVLSTTSYEQYF TGCGCCAGCAGCCAAGTCCTTAGCACCACCTCCTACGAGCAGTACTTC
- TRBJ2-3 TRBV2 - CASSELGLYRQYF TGTGCCAGCAGTGAACTCGGACTATATAGACAGTATTTT
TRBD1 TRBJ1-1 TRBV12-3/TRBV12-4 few CASSIRTGRGIEAFF TGTGCCAGCAGTATAAGGACAGGGCGGGGCATTGAAGCTTTCTTT
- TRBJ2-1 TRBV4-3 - CASSQPQWPNEQFF TGCGCCAGCAGCCAACCCCAGTGGCCCAATGAGCAGTTCTTC
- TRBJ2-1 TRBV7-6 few CASSLGLKARGNEQFF TGTGCCAGCAGCTTAGGATTGAAAGCTAGAGGCAATGAGCAGTTCTTC
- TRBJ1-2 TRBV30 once CAWTSGRTGGYTF TGTGCCTGGACCTCGGGGAGGACGGGTGGCTACACCTTC
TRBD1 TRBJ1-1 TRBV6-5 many CASSYSWDRGLKDTEAFF TGTGCCAGCAGTTACTCGTGGGACAGGGGGCTTAAGGACACTGAAGCTTTCTTT